This TCR beta chain is from a study of blood T cells in healthy people across ages. A sample-barcoded 5' primer and a J-beta primer mix were used in a second PCR of about 6 to 12 cycles. TCRdb re-analysed the 5' RACE reads in MiXCR, keeping a single row per CDR3 protein. The table has approximately 1,700,000 distinct CDR3 sequences, about two fifths seen once. V lost 6 bases to trimming and J lost 8 bases; unmatched junction nucleotides: 9. The CDR3 sequence is 13 residues long. Germline values: CDR1 SQVTM, CDR2 ANQGSEA. Sequenced input: blood. The receptor was derived from a human donor in good health. V usage is TRBV29-1 and J usage is TRBJ1-4; 7 bases are a match to TRBD1. CDR3 bases: TGCAGCGTCGAGACAGGGCTCAGGGAAAAACTGTTTTTT. Amino acids: CSVETGLREKLFF. The full variable domain, rest sourced from reference TRBV29-1 and TRBJ1-4, is SAVISQKPSRDICQRGTSLTIQCQVDSQVTMMFWYRQQPGQSLTLIATANQGSEATYESGFVIDKFPISRPNLTFSTLTVSNMSPEDSSIYLCSVETGLREKLFFGSGTQLSVL.